One sample yielded the 21 T cell receptor beta chains listed below, sequenced in a study of early T cells in non-severe SARS-CoV-2 infection. TCRdb ran MiXCR on the 5' RACE reads and lists one entry per CDR3 protein. The repertoire holds 45,000 to 55,000 distinct CDR3 sequences, with around 6% as singletons. This specimen was whole blood, taken at baseline. The receptors come from an adult who was a healthcare worker with PCR-confirmed SARS-CoV-2 infection or an uninfected control (not recorded which).

In its sample, this clonotype was seen many times. The rearrangement joins TRBV4-2 to TRBJ1-2; TRBD1 matches at 12 bases. The V gene end was trimmed by 1 base and the J gene end by 3 bases; junction bases not matched to a gene: 3. Germline V lookup: CDR1 LGHNA, CDR2 YNFKEQ. There are 16 residues in the CDR3. CDR3 DNA: TGTGCCAGCAGCCAAGCCGGGACAGGGGGCGACTATGGCTACACCTTC. It is translated as CASSQAGTGGDYGYTF.

The sample holds a few counts of this clonotype. V usage is TRBV19 and J usage is TRBJ1-5, with D possibly being TRBD1 (5 bases). The CDR3 is made up of 14 amino acids. Germline CDR1 LNHDA, CDR2 SQIVND (reference sequence). Trimming took off 1 base at V and 2 bases at J, with 6 bases between the two ends. CDR3 nucleotide sequence: TGTGCCAGTAGTATAGGGGACGGCAATCAGCCCCAGCATTTT. Translated: CASSIGDGNQPQHF.

The chain couples TRBV11-2 to TRBJ1-2; 8 bases line up with TRBD1. CDR1 and CDR2 from the germline V gene are SGHAT and FQNNGV. Trimming at V came to 4 bases and at J to 1 base, leaving 5 bases not matched to a gene. CDR3 length: 15 residues. The CDR3 protein is CASSSRDRNNYGYTF. The DNA for the CDR3 is TGTGCCAGCAGCTCACGGGACAGGAATAACTATGGCTACACCTTC.

A word on this clonotype: This sequence may be a read error, since a much larger clone differs from it by one base. The rearrangement joins TRBV3-1 to TRBJ2-7; TRBD1 might be the D (6 bases). The CDR3 contains 15 residues. Germline V gene sequence: CDR1 LGHDT, CDR2 YNNKEL (reference sequence). Between the trimmed V and J ends, which lost 5 bases and 3 bases, there was a span of 17 bases. The CDR3 is CASSNVVEGVYEQYF. CDR3 nucleotides: TGTGCCAGCAGCAATGTCGTTGAGGGGGTCTACGAGCAGTACTTC.

This clonotype was recorded at least ten times. The CDR3 is CASSFPSGRNEQFF. CDR3 nucleotide sequence: TGTGCCAGCAGCTTCCCCTCGGGCAGAAATGAGCAGTTCTTC. The chain joins TRBV11-2 to TRBJ2-1, with unresolved D. In germline, CDR1 is SGHAT, CDR2 FQNNGV. V was trimmed by 3 bases and J by 7 bases, leaving 13 bases between them. The CDR3 is 14 amino acids.

This clonotype was counted between two and nine times. V and J are TRBV7-2 and TRBJ2-7; 8 positions match TRBD1. The germline V gene encodes CDR1 SGHTA and CDR2 FQGNSA. The J segment lost 5 bases and the V segment lost 4 bases, leaving 7 bases of the junction unmatched. This CDR3 has 14 residues. CDR3: CASSSMQGADEQYF. CDR3 in DNA: TGTGCCAGCAGCTCGATGCAGGGGGCCGACGAGCAGTACTTC. Based on the CDR3 plus reference TRBV7-2 and TRBJ2-7, the full variable domain is GAGVSQSPSNKVTEKGKDVELRCDPISGHTALYWYRQSLGQGLEFLIYFQGNSAPDKSGLPSDRFSAERTGGSVSTLTIQRTQQEDSAVYLCASSSMQGADEQYFGPGTRLTVT.

In this sample, this clonotype turned up a few times. V gene TRBV20-1 combines with J gene TRBJ2-1, with 7 bases lining up with TRBD1. The V segment lost 6 bases and the J segment 6 bases; nucleotides outside the gene matches: 2. Germline values: CDR1 DFQATT, CDR2 SNEGSKA (reference sequence). The CDR3 runs 11 residues. The CDR3 spells CSAPGGNEQFF. The CDR3 DNA sequence: TGCAGTGCCCCAGGGGGCAATGAGCAGTTCTTC.

The chain uses TRBV7-2 and TRBJ1-4, with a tentative D call TRBD1 (5 bases). V lost 5 bases to trimming and J lost 1 base, with 8 bases between them. Germline values: CDR1 SGHTA, CDR2 FQGNSA. The CDR3 is 14 residues long. The CDR3 spells CASSVDRTNEKLFF. The DNA for the CDR3 is TGTGCCAGCAGCGTAGACAGAACTAATGAAAAACTGTTTTTT.

This clonotype was detected ten times or more. The genes are TRBV7-8 and TRBJ2-5, with D possibly called TRBD1 or TRBD2 (5 bases each). The V gene's germline CDR1 is SGHVS and CDR2 FQNEAQ. The V and J ends lost 4 bases and 0 bases respectively, with 9 bases between them. This CDR3 region has 14 residues. The CDR3 sequence is CASSWGTYQETQYF. For the CDR3, the DNA is TGTGCCAGCAGCTGGGGGACGTACCAAGAGACCCAGTACTTC.

This clonotype was counted at least ten times. The genes are TRBV6-5 and TRBJ1-1; D not certain. The V and J ends lost 2 bases and 2 bases respectively, with 6 bases between them. Germline CDR1 and CDR2: MNHEY and SVGAGI. This CDR3 spans 13 amino acids. CDR3 sequence (DNA): TGTGCCAGCAGTTACGGTCGAAACACTGAAGCTTTCTTT. It codes for CASSYGRNTEAFF.

CDR3: CASSGTGMGETQYF. The CDR3 DNA reads TGCGCCAGCAGTGGGACAGGCATGGGGGAGACCCAGTACTTC. The chain carries TRBV10-1 and TRBJ2-5; 7 positions agree with TRBD1. CDR3 size: 14 residues. Germline V lookup: CDR1 WNHNN, CDR2 SYGVQD (reference sequence). Losses at the gene ends were 4 bases for V and 5 bases for J; bases not matched to a gene: 7.

A few counts support this clonotype. The chain uses TRBV6-2 or TRBV6-3 and TRBJ2-1, with D unclear. The V end lost 10 bases, the J end lost 4 bases, and 5 bases lay between the germline ends. CDR3 length: 10 amino acids. The V gene's germline CDR1 is MNHEY and CDR2 SVGEGT. CDR3 region: CATMYNEQFF. DNA for the CDR3: TGTGCCACCATGTACAATGAGCAGTTCTTC.

This clonotype was seen repeatedly, ten times or more. This chain joins TRBV12-3 or TRBV12-4 and TRBJ1-1; D may be TRBD1 (5 bases). With 5 bases removed from V and 9 bases from J, the gap between germline ends came to 13 bases. This CDR3 is built from 12 residues. In nucleotides, the CDR3 is TGTGCCAGCAGTCCCCCCGGGGGGAAAGCTTTCTTT. Its protein product is CASSPPGGKAFF.

This rearrangement joins TRBV3-1 to TRBJ2-1; TRBD2 aligns across 8 bases. The CDR3 consists of 18 residues. From germline, CDR1 is LGHDT and CDR2 YNNKEL (reference sequence). V shed 5 bases and J 0 bases; nucleotides not matched to a gene: 12. The chain's CDR3 is CASSARSAGTSSYNEQFF. The DNA of the CDR3 is TGTGCCAGCAGCGCACGTAGCGCCGGGACTAGCTCCTACAATGAGCAGTTCTTC.

This clonotype was picked up many times. The chain uses TRBV7-3 and TRBJ2-3; D may be TRBD1 or TRBD2 (7 bases each). Germline V CDR1 and CDR2: SGHTA, FQGTGA. The CDR3 is 15 amino acids. Trimming removed 5 bases from V and 4 bases from J, with 16 bases in between. Written as DNA, the CDR3 is TGTGCCAGCAGCCCAGGGGGGGGCCCTGCAGATACGCAGTATTTT. It is translated as CASSPGGGPADTQYF. Using reference TRBV7-3 and TRBJ2-3 for the parts outside the CDR3, the full variable domain is GAGVSQTPSNKVTEKGKYVELRCDPISGHTALYWYRQSLGQGPEFLIYFQGTGAADDSGLPNDRFFAVRPEGSVSTLKIQRTERGDSAVYLCASSPGGGPADTQYFGPGTRLTVL.

The sample holds many counts of this clonotype. The chain is built from TRBV20-1 and TRBJ2-4; perhaps D is TRBD1 or TRBD2 (5 bases each). Trimming pared 1 base from V and 5 bases from J, leaving 18 bases between. The CDR3 spans 16 residues. Germline-derived CDR1 and CDR2 are DFQATT and SNEGSKA (reference sequence). In DNA, the CDR3 is TGCAGTGCTAGAGGGTCGGGGACCACAGTAGAAAACATTCAGTACTTC. Translating gives CSARGSGTTVENIQYF.

This clonotype was counted a few times. V is TRBV5-1 and J is TRBJ1-4; D ambiguous. V lost 5 bases and J 8 bases, leaving 16 bases between the germline ends. The CDR3 extends over 14 amino acids. Looked up from germline, CDR1 is SGHRS and CDR2 is YFSETQ. The CDR3 protein is CASSSVPSGEKLFF. DNA of the CDR3: TGCGCCAGCAGTTCAGTCCCATCGGGGGAAAAACTGTTTTTT.

The table lists this clonotype with a few counts. V and J are TRBV12-3 or TRBV12-4 and TRBJ1-1; D is uncertain. This CDR3 comprises 14 residues. V was clipped by 6 bases and J by 1 base, with 12 bases between them. CDR3 in amino acids: CASRYSQRNTEAFF. The CDR3 nucleotides read TGTGCCAGCAGATACTCCCAAAGGAACACTGAAGCTTTCTTT.

This clonotype has a count of ten or more. The J gene is TRBJ2-3, the V gene TRBV20-1; 9 nucleotides line up with TRBD2. This CDR3 spans 16 amino acids. Germline trimming cut 5 bases from V and 2 bases from J; bases unmatched to any gene: 11. The germline V gene has CDR1 DFQATT and CDR2 SNEGSKA (reference sequence). The CDR3: CSAPQTSGRPTDTQYF. Written as DNA, the CDR3 is TGCAGTGCTCCTCAGACTAGCGGAAGGCCCACAGATACGCAGTATTTT.

The chain joins TRBV30 to TRBJ2-7; 8 bases are a match to TRBD2. J was trimmed by 3 bases and V by 2 bases; bases with no gene match: 6. The CDR3 is 14 amino acids. Germline V gives CDR1 GTSNPN, CDR2 SVGIG (reference sequence). CDR3 sequence reads: CAWSKGGGHYEQYF. The CDR3, as DNA: TGTGCCTGGAGTAAGGGCGGGGGGCACTACGAGCAGTACTTC.

A few counts support this clonotype. In nucleotides, the CDR3 is TGTGCCAGCAGCTTGTGGGGAGCAGATACGCAGTATTTT. It translates to CASSLWGADTQYF. The V and J genes are TRBV5-4 and TRBJ2-3, with a tentative D call TRBD2 (5 bases). This CDR3 is built from 13 residues. V lost 1 base and J 4 bases, leaving 7 bases between the germline ends. The germline V gene encodes CDR1 SGHNT and CDR2 YYREEE (reference sequence).